This entry lists 9 T cell receptor beta chains sequenced from one sample in a study of CD8 T cell repertoires and HIV-1 epitope variants. Some clones are missing from TCRdb's copy, which holds only in-frame ones; the method was immunoSEQ multiplex PCR. Among tens of thousands of clones listed, roughly four fifths were seen once. Sequenced sample: uncultured baseline CD8+ T cells from peripheral blood mononuclear cells (PBMCs). The receptors stem from a male donor with HIV.

In this sample, this clone turned up a few times. The chain couples TRBV4-1 to TRBJ2-1; either TRBD1 or TRBD2 may supply D (7 bases each). CDR1 and CDR2 (germline): MGHRA, YSYEKL. Trimming stripped 0 bases from V and 8 bases from J, with 17 bases between. This CDR3 spans 16 amino acids. This chain's CDR3 is CASSQEARGGVDEQFF. Written as DNA, the CDR3 is TGCGCCAGCAGCCAAGAGGCCAGGGGGGGGGTCGATGAGCAGTTCTTC.

This chain connects TRBV5-1 to TRBJ2-2; D unresolved. The germline CDR1 and CDR2 sequences are SGHRS and YFSETQ. Trimming removed 3 bases from V and 2 bases from J, with 14 bases in between. CDR3 length equals 16 residues. The CDR3 coding sequence is TGCGCCAGCAGCTGGTTGACAAGTCAAAACACCGGGGAGCTGTTTTTT. Protein: CASSWLTSQNTGELFF.

This chain connects TRBV7-2 to TRBJ2-6, with D uncertain. V gave up 4 bases and J gave up 1 base, with 11 bases separating them. The germline V gene encodes CDR1 SGHTA and CDR2 FQGNSA. The CDR3 consists of 16 residues. The CDR3 loop reads CASSSPGVSGANVLTF. As DNA, the CDR3 is TGTGCCAGCAGCTCCCCTGGGGTTTCTGGGGCCAACGTCCTGACTTTC.

The chain has TRBV18 and TRBJ1-1; the D gene is possibly TRBD1 (5 bases). The CDR3 consists of 13 residues. V lost 2 bases and J 10 bases, leaving 14 bases between the germline ends. Germline V gives CDR1 KGHSH, CDR2 LQKENI. The CDR3 here is CASSPMKGGGAFF. In DNA, the CDR3 is TGTGCCAGCTCACCAATGAAGGGTGGGGGAGCTTTCTTT. The variable domain in full, with the rest retrieved from reference TRBV18 and TRBJ1-1, is NAGVMQNPRHLVRRRGQEARLRCSPMKGHSHVYWYRQLPEEGLKFMVYLQKENIIDESGMPKERFSAEFPKEGPSILRIQQVVRGDSAAYFCASSPMKGGGAFFGQGTRLTVV.

The chain recombines TRBV5-1 with TRBJ1-1, with D hard to call. V dropped 5 bases and J dropped 1 base, with 9 bases sitting between them. This CDR3 region has 13 residues. Per germline, CDR1 SGHRS and CDR2 YFSETQ. In DNA form, the CDR3 reads TGCGCCAGCAGGCTCTCAGGGAACACTGAAGCTTTCTTT. It encodes CASRLSGNTEAFF.

This chain's CDR3 is CATSTEDEQFF. As DNA, the CDR3 is TGTGCCACCAGCACCGAGGATGAGCAGTTCTTC. The chain has TRBV15 and TRBJ2-1; unclear D gene. The germline CDR1 and CDR2 sequences are LNHNV and YYDKDF (reference sequence). V was clipped by 4 bases and J by 8 bases, with 6 bases between them. The CDR3 contains 11 residues.

This sequence joins TRBV5-6 and TRBJ2-3; the D call may be TRBD1 or TRBD2 (9 bases each). The germline V gene encodes CDR1 SGHDT and CDR2 YYEEEE. V dropped 3 bases and J dropped 5 bases, with 28 bases sitting between them. The CDR3 totals 19 residues. CDR3 in amino acids: CASSSIQGAIAGEVDTQYF. CDR3 sequence (DNA): TGTGCCAGCAGCTCGATACAGGGGGCAATAGCGGGAGAAGTAGATACGCAGTATTTT.

V gene TRBV15 combines with J gene TRBJ1-1, with TRBD1 matching over 7 bases. The CDR3 is 16 residues long. Germline trimming cut 1 base from V and 9 bases from J; bases unmatched to any gene: 14. CDR1 and CDR2 (germline): LNHNV, YYDKDF (reference sequence). CDR3 nucleotides: TGTGCCACCAGCAGAGGGCGCTCTACAAACAGGGGACAAGCTTTCTTT. Translated, it gives CATSRGRSTNRGQAFF.

The chain carries TRBV19 and TRBJ2-1; D is perhaps TRBD1 (5 bases). CDR3 length: 15 residues. Trimming stripped 3 bases from V and 2 bases from J, with 11 bases between. Germline V gene data show CDR1 as LNHDA and CDR2 as SQIVND (reference sequence). The CDR3 DNA follows: TGTGCCAGTAGTATGGCCGACAGAGCCTACAATGAGCAGTTCTTC. Protein: CASSMADRAYNEQFF.